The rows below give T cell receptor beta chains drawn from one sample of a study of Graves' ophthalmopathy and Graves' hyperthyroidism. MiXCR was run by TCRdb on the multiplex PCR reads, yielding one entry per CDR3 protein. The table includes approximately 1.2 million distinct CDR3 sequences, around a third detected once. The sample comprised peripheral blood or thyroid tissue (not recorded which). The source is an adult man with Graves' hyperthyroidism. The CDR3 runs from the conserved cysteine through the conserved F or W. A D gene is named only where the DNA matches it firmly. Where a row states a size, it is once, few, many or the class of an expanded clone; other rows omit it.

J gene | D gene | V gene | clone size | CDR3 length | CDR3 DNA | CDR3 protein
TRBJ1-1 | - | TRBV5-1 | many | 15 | TGCGCCAGCAGCTTGCAGGGAGAGCCAGGCACTGAAGCTTTCTTT | CASSLQGEPGTEAFF
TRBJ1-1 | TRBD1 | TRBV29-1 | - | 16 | TGCAGCGTTGAGGGACAGAGTTTAGCGACCCCAGGGGAAGCTTTCTTT | CSVEGQSLATPGEAFF
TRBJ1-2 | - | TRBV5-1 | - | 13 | TGCGCCAGCGGTACAGGCGAGGGCTATGGCTACACCTTC | CASGTGEGYGYTF
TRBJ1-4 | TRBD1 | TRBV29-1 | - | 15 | TGCAGCGTTGTCCCAGCGGACTTACAGGGGGAAAAACTGTTTTTT | CSVVPADLQGEKLFF
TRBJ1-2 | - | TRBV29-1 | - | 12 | TGCAGCGTTGAAGATCAGGAGTCGGGCTACACCTTC | CSVEDQESGYTF
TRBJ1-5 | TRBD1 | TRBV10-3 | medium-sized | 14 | TGTGCCATCAGTGACAGGGGGCAAGATCAGCCCCAGCATTTT | CAISDRGQDQPQHF
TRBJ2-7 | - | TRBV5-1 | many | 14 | TGCGCCAGCAGCTTGGAACAGGCCTTTAACGAGCAGTACTTC | CASSLEQAFNEQYF
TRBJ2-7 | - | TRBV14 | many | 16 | TGTGCCAGCAGCCAAGATCTCGGTAGCGAGTCCTACGAGCAGTACTTC | CASSQDLGSESYEQYF
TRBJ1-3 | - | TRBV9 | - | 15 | TGTGCCAGCAGCCCCTCCCTAGGAGTTGGAAACACCATATATTTT | CASSPSLGVGNTIYF
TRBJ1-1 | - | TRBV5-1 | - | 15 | TGCGCCAGCAGCCGCCGCTCGGCGGGGGGCACTGAAGCTTTCTTT | CASSRRSAGGTEAFF
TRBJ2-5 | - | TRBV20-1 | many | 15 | TGCAGTGCTAGAGAGATCAAGGAAGTCGGGGAGACCCAGTACTTC | CSAREIKEVGETQYF
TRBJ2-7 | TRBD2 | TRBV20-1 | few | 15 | TGCAGTGCTCTCCTCACTAGCGGGAGACGGTACGAGCAGTACTTC | CSALLTSGRRYEQYF
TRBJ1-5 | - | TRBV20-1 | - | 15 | TGCAGTGCTACTCGAGGGGGAAGTCCCAATCAGCCCCAGCATTTT | CSATRGGSPNQPQHF
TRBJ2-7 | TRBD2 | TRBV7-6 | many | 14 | TGTGCCAGCAGCTTTGTAGCGGGGGGTGGCGAGCAGTACTTC | CASSFVAGGGEQYF
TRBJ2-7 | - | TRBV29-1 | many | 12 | TGCAGCGTCGCCGGGACACAGTACGAGCAGTACTTC | CSVAGTQYEQYF